The clone carrying this T cell receptor beta chain was picked up a small number of times. This CDR3 spans 13 amino acids. V was trimmed by 7 bases and J by 4 bases, leaving 13 bases between them. Germline CDR1 and CDR2: ENHRY and SYGVKD. The data were obtained in a study of blood T cells in healthy people across ages. A second PCR of 7 to 11 cycles used a sample-barcoded 5' primer and a J-beta primer mix. TCRdb re-called the 5' RACE reads with MiXCR, one entry per CDR3 protein. The table records about 760,000 distinct CDR3 sequences, just under 25% of them present only once. The same sample was also used in a study of T cells of mothers and their children. That work adds: The authors identified no persistent microchimeric T cell clones.

The sequencing sample was made of blood. The rearrangement joins TRBV10-3 to TRBJ1-2; D unresolved. The sequence was collected from a boy between 5 and 17 years old in good health. The CDR3 spells CAITPGSSYGYTF. In nucleotides, the CDR3 is TGTGCCATCACCCCGGGCTCTTCCTATGGCTACACCTTC.